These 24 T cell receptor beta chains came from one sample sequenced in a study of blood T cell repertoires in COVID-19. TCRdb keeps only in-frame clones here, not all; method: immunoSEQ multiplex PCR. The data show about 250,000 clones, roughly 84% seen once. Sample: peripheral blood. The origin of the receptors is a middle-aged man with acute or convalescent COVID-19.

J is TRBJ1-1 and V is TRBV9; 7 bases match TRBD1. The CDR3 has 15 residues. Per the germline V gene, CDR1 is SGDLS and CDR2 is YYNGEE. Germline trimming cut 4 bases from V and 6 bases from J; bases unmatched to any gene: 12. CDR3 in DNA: TGTGCCAGCAGCCCGCGGACAGGTTTGGTCTCTGAAGCTTTCTTT. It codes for CASSPRTGLVSEAFF.

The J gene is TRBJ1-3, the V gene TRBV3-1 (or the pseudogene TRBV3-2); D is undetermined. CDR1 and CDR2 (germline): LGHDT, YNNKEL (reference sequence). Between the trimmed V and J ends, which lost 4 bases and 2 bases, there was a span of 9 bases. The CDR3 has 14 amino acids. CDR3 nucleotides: TGTGCCAGCAGCCGTAATACACCTGGAAACACCATATATTTT. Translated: CASSRNTPGNTIYF.

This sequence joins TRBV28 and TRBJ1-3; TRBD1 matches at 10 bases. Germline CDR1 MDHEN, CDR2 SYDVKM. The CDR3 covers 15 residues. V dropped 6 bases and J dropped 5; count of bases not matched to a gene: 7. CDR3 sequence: CASSPGTGERNTIYF. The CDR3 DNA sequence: TGTGCCAGCAGCCCCGGGACAGGGGAGAGAAACACCATATATTTT.

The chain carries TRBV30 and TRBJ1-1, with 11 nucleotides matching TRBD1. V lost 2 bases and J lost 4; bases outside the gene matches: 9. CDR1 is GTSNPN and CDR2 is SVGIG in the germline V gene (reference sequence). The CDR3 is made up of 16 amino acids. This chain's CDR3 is CAWSLTPGTGGTEAFF. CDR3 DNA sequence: TGTGCCTGGAGTCTCACGCCGGGGACAGGGGGCACTGAAGCTTTCTTT.

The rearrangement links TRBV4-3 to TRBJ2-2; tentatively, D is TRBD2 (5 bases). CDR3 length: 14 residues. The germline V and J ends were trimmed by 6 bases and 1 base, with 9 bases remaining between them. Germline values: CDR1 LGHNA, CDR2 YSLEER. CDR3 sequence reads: CASSLAGNTGELFF. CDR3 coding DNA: TGCGCCAGCAGTCTAGCAGGGAACACCGGGGAGCTGTTTTTT.

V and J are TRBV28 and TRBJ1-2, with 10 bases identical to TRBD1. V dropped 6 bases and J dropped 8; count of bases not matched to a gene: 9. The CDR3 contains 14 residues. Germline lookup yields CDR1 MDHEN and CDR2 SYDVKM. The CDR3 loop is CASRTGTGVWGYTF. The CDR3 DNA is TGTGCCAGCAGGACCGGGACAGGGGTCTGGGGCTACACCTTC.

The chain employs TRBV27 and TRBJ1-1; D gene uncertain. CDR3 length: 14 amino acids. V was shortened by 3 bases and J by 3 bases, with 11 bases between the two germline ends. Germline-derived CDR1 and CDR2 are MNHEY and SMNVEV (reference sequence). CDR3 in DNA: TGTGCCAGCAGTTTCGGGGTTGGATACACTGAAGCTTTCTTT. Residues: CASSFGVGYTEAFF.

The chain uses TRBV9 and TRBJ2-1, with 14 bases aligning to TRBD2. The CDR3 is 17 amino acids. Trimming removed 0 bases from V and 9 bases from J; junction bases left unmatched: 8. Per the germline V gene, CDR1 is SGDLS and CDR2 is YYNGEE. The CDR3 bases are TGTGCCAGCAGCGTAGATGGGACTAGCGGGAGTAAAAGTGAGCAGTTCTTC. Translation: CASSVDGTSGSKSEQFF.

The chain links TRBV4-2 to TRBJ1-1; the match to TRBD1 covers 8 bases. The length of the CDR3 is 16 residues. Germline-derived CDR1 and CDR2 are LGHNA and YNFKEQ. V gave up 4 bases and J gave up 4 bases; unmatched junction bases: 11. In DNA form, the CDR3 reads TGTGCCAGCAGCCCTTCCGACAGGGGTAGGTTCACTGAAGCTTTCTTT. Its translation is CASSPSDRGRFTEAFF.

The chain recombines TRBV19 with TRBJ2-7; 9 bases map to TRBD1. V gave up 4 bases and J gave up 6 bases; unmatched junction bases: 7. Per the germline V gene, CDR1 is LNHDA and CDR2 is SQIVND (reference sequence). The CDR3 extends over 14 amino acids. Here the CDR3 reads CASSTSGTGLEQYF. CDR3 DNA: TGTGCCAGTAGTACCTCCGGGACAGGGCTCGAGCAGTACTTC. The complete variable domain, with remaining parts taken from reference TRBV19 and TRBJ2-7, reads DGGITQSPKYLFRKEGQNVTLSCEQNLNHDAMYWYRQDPGQGLRLIYYSQIVNDFQKGDIAEGYSVSREKKESFPLTVTSAQKNPTAFYLCASSTSGTGLEQYFGPGTRLTVT.

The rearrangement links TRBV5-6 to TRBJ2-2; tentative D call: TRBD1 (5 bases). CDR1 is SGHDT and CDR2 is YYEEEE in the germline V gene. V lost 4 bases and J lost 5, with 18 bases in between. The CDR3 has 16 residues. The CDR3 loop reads CASSALKRTPTGELFF. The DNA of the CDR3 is TGTGCCAGCAGCGCCCTGAAGAGGACACCAACCGGGGAGCTGTTTTTT.

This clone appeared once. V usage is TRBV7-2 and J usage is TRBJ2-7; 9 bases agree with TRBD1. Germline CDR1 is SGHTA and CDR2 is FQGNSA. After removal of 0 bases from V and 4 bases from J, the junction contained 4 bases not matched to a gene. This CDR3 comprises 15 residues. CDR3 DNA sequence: TGTGCCAGCAGCTTAGCGTTGGGACAGGGATACGAGCAGTACTTC. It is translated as CASSLALGQGYEQYF.

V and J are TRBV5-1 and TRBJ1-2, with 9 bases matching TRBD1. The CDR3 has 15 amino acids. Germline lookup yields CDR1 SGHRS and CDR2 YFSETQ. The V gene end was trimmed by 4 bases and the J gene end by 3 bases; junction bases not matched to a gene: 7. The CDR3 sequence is CASSPGDRDDYGYTF. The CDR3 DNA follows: TGCGCCAGCAGCCCGGGGGACAGGGATGACTATGGCTACACCTTC.

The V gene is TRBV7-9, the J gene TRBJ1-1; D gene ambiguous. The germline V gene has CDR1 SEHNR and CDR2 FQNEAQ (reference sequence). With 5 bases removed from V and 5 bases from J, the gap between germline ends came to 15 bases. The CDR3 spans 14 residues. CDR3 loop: CASSGIRRDTEAFF. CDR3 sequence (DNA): TGTGCCAGCAGCGGGATCCGGCGGGATACTGAAGCTTTCTTT.

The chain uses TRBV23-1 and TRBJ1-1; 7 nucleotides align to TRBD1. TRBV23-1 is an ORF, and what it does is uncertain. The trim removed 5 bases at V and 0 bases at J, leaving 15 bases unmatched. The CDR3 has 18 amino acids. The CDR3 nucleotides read TGCGCCAGCAGTACCTTGGACAGGTTAGGGGAAATGAACACTGAAGCTTTCTTT. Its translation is CASSTLDRLGEMNTEAFF.

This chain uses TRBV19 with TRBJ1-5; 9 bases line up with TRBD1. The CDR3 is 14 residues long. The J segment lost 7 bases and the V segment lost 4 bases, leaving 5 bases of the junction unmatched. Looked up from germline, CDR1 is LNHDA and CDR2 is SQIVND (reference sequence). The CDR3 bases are TGTGCCAGTAGTAAGACGGACAGGGGACAGCCCCAGCATTTT. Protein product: CASSKTDRGQPQHF.

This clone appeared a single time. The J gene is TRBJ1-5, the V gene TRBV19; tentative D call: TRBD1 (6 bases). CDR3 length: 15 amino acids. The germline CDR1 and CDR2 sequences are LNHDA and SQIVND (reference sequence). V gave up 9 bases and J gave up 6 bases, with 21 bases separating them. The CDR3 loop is CASTDFAGQPQPQHF. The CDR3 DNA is TGTGCCAGCACCGACTTCGCCGGACAGCCTCAGCCCCAGCATTTT.

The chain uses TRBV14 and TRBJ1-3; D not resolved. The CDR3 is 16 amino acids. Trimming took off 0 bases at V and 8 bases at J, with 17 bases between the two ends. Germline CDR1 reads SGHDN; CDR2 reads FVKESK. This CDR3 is CASSQEPTHRMDTIYF. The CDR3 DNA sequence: TGTGCCAGCAGCCAAGAGCCGACACATCGGATGGACACCATATATTTT.

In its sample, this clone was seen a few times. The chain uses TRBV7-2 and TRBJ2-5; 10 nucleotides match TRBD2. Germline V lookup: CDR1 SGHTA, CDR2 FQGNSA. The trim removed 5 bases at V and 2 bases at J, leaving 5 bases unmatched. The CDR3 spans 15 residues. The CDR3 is CASSAVAGGQETQYF. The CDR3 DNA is TGTGCCAGCAGCGCCGTAGCGGGAGGACAAGAGACCCAGTACTTC.

The CDR3 region has the DNA TGTGCCAGCAGTGAATATCTCTCGAACACTGAAGCTTTCTTT. Translated: CASSEYLSNTEAFF. The chain couples TRBV25-1 to TRBJ1-1; no reliable D call. The CDR3 contains 14 residues. The V and J ends lost 0 bases and 1 base respectively, with 6 bases between them. Germline CDR1 MGHDK, CDR2 SYGVNS.

In DNA, the CDR3 is TGTGCCAGCAGTGGGGACAGGGAGGAATCACCCCTCCACTTT. Translation: CASSGDREESPLHF. The chain combines TRBV2 with TRBJ1-6, with 9 bases aligning to TRBD1. The V segment lost 4 bases and the J segment 10 bases; nucleotides outside the gene matches: 5. The CDR3 runs to 14 residues. Germline lookup yields CDR1 SNHLY and CDR2 FYNNEI.

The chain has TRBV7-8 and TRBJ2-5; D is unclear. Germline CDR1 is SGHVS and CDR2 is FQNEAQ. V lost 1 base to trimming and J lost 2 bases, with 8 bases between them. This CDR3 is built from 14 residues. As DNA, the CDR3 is TGTGCCAGCAGCTTAGTACAGAGACAAGAGACCCAGTACTTC. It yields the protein CASSLVQRQETQYF. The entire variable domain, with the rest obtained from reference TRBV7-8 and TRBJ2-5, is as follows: GAGVSQSPRYKVAKRGQDVALRCDPISGHVSLFWYQQALGQGPEFLTYFQNEAQLDKSGLPSDRFFAERPEGSVSTLKIQRTQQEDSAVYLCASSLVQRQETQYFGPGTRLLVL.

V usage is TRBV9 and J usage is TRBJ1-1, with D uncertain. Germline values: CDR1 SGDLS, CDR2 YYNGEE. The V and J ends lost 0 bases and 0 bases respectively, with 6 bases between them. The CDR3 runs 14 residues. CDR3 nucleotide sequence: TGTGCCAGCAGCGTAGTGGCCTTGAACACTGAAGCTTTCTTT. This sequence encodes CASSVVALNTEAFF.

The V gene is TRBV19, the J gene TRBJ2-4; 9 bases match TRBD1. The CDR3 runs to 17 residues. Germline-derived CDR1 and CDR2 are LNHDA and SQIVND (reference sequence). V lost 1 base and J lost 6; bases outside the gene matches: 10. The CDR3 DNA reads TGTGCCAGTAGTATAGGTGCTGGACAGGGGTACGGAAACATTCAGTACTTC. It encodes CASSIGAGQGYGNIQYF.